This T cell receptor beta chain derives from a study of read filtering for tumor transcriptome and immune sequencing. Study-wide context: The cohort had 17 men and more than 13 women aged about 45 to 80, mean roughly 66 years. TCR-mapped reads were about 3.5 to 10.27 million with IR-seq versus roughly 80 to 1,300 with RNA-seq. General study points: Correlation between methods rose after single-read clonotypes were removed.

This clonotype was seen a few times. The antigen is not known. CDR3 size: 13 residues. Germline CDR1 and CDR2: MNHEY and SMNVEV (reference sequence). Deletions cut 5 bases from V and 4 bases from J, with 9 bases between. This library used around 400 ng RNA and molecular barcoded adaptors spanning alpha/delta and beta/gamma chains. TCRdb used MiXCR to reprocess the reads, holding one entry per CDR3 protein. The table includes nearly 60,000 distinct CDR3 sequences, roughly an eighth detected once. Sampling of bone marrow took place during active disease in every patient. The V and J genes are TRBV27 and TRBJ1-5; D is ambiguous. Specimen: a population of CD138-negative cells sorted from bone marrow. This TCR came from a donor at least 40 years old with multiple myeloma. CDR3 coding DNA: TGTGCCAGCAGTCCTGATCGAAATCAGCCCCAGCATTTT. This gives the protein CASSPDRNQPQHF.